This T cell receptor (beta chain) was recovered during a study of long-term antiretroviral therapy in people with HIV (dated by TCRdb to the early 2020s). As for the study more broadly: Collection of the earliest samples took place about a decade ahead of the 2015 WHO recommendation for immediate ART, at a time when ART was typically delayed until CD4 counts fell. Whether ART initiation and durable HIV suppression were associated with changes in peripheral blood TRB repertoire composition and diversity was tested in a retrospective serial study. The cohort contributed about 190 cryopreserved PBMC samples from fewer than 35 adults with confirmed HIV infection, collected serially over a mean of roughly 6 years (range 1-12). Among the 30 or so participants with HIV, about 11 were female. No cross-contamination during QIAcube processing was shown when test extractions of a monoclonal T-cell line were performed alongside fewer than 35 polyclonal samples. Paper-wide results and their limitations: Starting ART was linked to a significant rise in TRB diversity, yet even with long-term ART the diversity remained significantly lower than in transplant donor controls. Because cell numbers in pre-ART samples were limited, unsorted PBMC were profiled instead of sorted CD4+ and CD8+ T cells. Inferences about post-ART repertoire changes were limited because no data were available on ART adherence, viral resistance or therapy changes. The repertoire was dominated across all time points by expanded TRB clones identified before ART initiation, although this dominance was seen to fluctuate and to decrease in many PLHIV after ART. Compared with controls, HIV repertoires had narrower CDR3 length ranges, and the network structure pointed to an antigen-experienced repertoire that shifted only slightly toward naive after ART. Since PBMC availability was limited, sequencing covered only the TCR beta chain, with no alpha chain pairing. The samples were dated from the mid-2000s to the late 2010s, and the ART regimens that were used may be less effective than current ART regimens.

The immunoSEQ hsTCRB v3.0 assay was used at survey level resolution to sequence the TRB variable region. The targeted TRB sequencing depth was roughly 40,000-50,000 T-cell genomes per sample. TRB libraries were pooled and sequenced on an Illumina MiSeq using a v3 150-cycle kit. From the authors' description of their analysis: Repertoire analysis was performed in R inside a reproducible Nextflow workflow that covered QC, data transformation and analysis. LymphoSeq2, an R package for exploring AIRR-Seq data, was used to implement the custom analyses. After excluding a few samples that yielded fewer than 5000 total TRB sequences, around 190 HIV repertoires remained for analysis. Among the approximately 190 HIV repertoires that were kept, 59 were collected before ART initiation and roughly 130 were collected after ART initiation. Each repertoire was downsampled to 5000 TRB nucleotide sequences, and summary statistics were averaged across 100 downsampling iterations. TRB sequences were retained for analysis only if CDR3 regions of at least seven amino acids were present. Diversity was assessed using a clonality score derived from Shannon entropy and using the Gini coefficient. In repertoire networks, the top 5000 CDR3 amino acid sequences were linked whenever an edit distance of one separated two sequences. GLIPH2 predicted antigen specificity groups and MHC restriction for TRB CDR3 amino acid sequences. To flag known CMV, EBV, HIV or tissue antigen associations, CDR3 amino acid sequences were matched against VDJdb and McPAS-TCR. Pre-ART, post-ART and control groups were compared with Wilcoxon signed-rank tests and Holm-Bonferroni correction. Sourced from immuneACCESS, this table was stored by TCRdb with only in-frame sequences that have V and J called. A share of the clones is absent; for the studies checked, an unresolved V gene accounts for under half, and the remainder has no known explanation. That table gives V, J and clone size, and the DNA gave D and trimming. The sample table lists 40,000 or so clones, roughly four fifths of them with a count of one. Clones ranked in the top ten supply around 13% of the sample.

To be included, a participant needed at least one PBMC sample from before ART initiation plus at least two post-ART samples. Treatment was received in the United States of America by all participants with HIV. Before DNA extraction, cryopreserved samples of roughly 0.9-11 million PBMC were thawed and then washed. At the time of the earliest PBMC sample for each participant with HIV, ages ranged from roughly 23 to 55 years. Per participant, PBMC samples came from 1-4 timepoints prior to ART initiation and 2-8 timepoints following ART initiation, for a median of 7 samples. Serial HIV viral load, CD4+ T-cell count, ART history and demographic data were obtained for every participant. Genomic DNA was extracted from unsorted PBMC with a Qiagen kit on a QIAcube, with processing performed in batches of 12 samples. Of note for this clone: Its cognate antigen has yet to be identified. Base qualities are not recorded, but no much larger clone differs from it by a single base.

The junction shows trimming of 3 bases on V and 2 bases on J, plus 11 bases between the germline ends. From the cysteine up to the phenylalanine, the CDR3 has a length of 15 residues. Only CDR3 DNA is held: 45 bases, read in frame from base 1. CDR1 and CDR2 were assigned from the germline V gene (reference sequence) as LNHDA and SQIVND. The chain couples TRBV19 to TRBJ1-5, with a tentative D gene TRBD1 over 5 matching bases. This clonotype originated in a man between 18 and 35 years old with HIV. Sequences were derived from unsorted PBMCs, sampled 0.3 years after starting antiretroviral therapy. The CDR3 region: CASSIGGGGNQPQHF. The nucleotide sequence is TGTGCCAGTAGTATTGGGGGTGGAGGCAATCAGCCCCAGCATTTT.